The TCR beta chain described here comes from a study of blood T cell repertoires in COVID-19. Study-wide context: From T cells, B-cell-depleted T cells, or PBMCs came the material, which was cDNA or gDNA.

The table lists this clone with a count of one. The CDR3 loop spans 15 amino acids. Deletions cut 3 bases from V and 3 bases from J, with 14 bases between. Germline lookup yields CDR1 MNHNS and CDR2 SASEGT. Assay: immunoSEQ multiplex PCR; the TCRdb copy retains only in-frame clones and omits some. Seen here are 150,000 to 200,000 clones, roughly 89% observed once, and the top ten hold about 5%. This rearrangement joins TRBV6-1 to TRBJ2-5; D possibly corresponds to TRBD2 (7 bases). The clonotype was recovered from a human donor in a cohort sampled during active COVID-19. The material sequenced was peripheral blood. CDR3 in amino acids: CASSDWGGQKETQYF. In DNA, the CDR3 is TGTGCCAGCAGTGATTGGGGGGGGCAAAAAGAGACCCAGTACTTC.